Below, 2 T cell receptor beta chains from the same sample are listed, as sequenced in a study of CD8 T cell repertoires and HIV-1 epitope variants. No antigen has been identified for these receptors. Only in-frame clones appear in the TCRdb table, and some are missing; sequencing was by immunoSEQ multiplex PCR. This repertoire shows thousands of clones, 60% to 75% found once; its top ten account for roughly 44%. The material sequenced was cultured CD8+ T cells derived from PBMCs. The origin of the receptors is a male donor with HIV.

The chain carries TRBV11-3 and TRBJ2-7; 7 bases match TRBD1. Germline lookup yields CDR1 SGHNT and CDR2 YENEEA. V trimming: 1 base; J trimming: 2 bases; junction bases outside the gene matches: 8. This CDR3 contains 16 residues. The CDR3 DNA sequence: TGTGCCAGCAGCTTAGCTGGGGCTCAGGGGGCCTACGAGCAGTACTTC. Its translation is CASSLAGAQGAYEQYF.

CDR3 loop: CASSPRQSYEQYF. The CDR3, as DNA: TGTGCCAGCAGTCCGAGACAGAGCTACGAGCAGTACTTC. The rearrangement links TRBV6-5 to TRBJ2-7, with a weak D call TRBD1 (5 bases). The CDR3 loop spans 13 amino acids. Trimming shortened V by 5 bases and J by 3 bases, and 11 bases separated the two germline ends. In germline, CDR1 is MNHEY, CDR2 SVGAGI.